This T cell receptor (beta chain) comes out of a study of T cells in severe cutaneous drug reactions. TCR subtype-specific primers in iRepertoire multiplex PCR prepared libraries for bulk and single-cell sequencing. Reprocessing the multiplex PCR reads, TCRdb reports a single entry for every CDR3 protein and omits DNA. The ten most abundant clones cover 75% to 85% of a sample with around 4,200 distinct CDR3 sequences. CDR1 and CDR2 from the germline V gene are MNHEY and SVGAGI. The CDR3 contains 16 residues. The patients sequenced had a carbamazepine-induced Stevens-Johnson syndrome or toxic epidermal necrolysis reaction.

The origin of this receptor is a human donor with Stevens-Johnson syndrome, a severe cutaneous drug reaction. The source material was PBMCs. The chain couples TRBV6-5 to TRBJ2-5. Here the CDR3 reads CASSSFQEPPQETQYF.